Below, 13 T cell receptor beta chains from the same sample are listed, as sequenced in a study. One entry per CDR3 protein results from TCRdb running MiXCR on the RT-PCR reads. Here the sample spans about 680,000 distinct CDR3 sequences, 14% being singletons. What was sequenced was memory CD4+ T cells from blood. The receptors stem from a female donor in good health, serving as a healthy control.

The chain carries TRBV20-1 and TRBJ1-6; TRBD1 aligns across 9 bases. CDR1 is DFQATT and CDR2 is SNEGSKA in the germline V gene (reference sequence). The CDR3 has 13 amino acids. Trimming at V came to 5 bases and at J to 8 bases, leaving 4 bases not matched to a gene. The CDR3 sequence is CSAPQGADSPLHF. CDR3 nucleotide sequence: TGCAGTGCTCCACAGGGGGCAGATTCACCCCTCCACTTT.

A few counts support this clonotype. The V gene is TRBV5-1, the J gene TRBJ2-1; 10 bases are shared with TRBD1. The CDR3 covers 16 residues. Germline CDR1 reads SGHRS; CDR2 reads YFSETQ. J lost 3 bases, V lost 4 bases, and 7 bases had no gene match. CDR3 sequence reads: CASSPLGQGFYNEQFF. The CDR3 DNA reads TGCGCCAGCAGCCCGCTGGGACAGGGGTTCTACAATGAGCAGTTCTTC.

This clonotype was counted at least ten times. The gene calls are TRBV5-1 and TRBJ2-1, with D unclear. In germline, CDR1 is SGHRS, CDR2 YFSETQ. Trimming took 0 bases from V and 0 from J, leaving 7 bases between them. The CDR3 extends over 15 amino acids. The CDR3, as DNA: TGCGCCAGCAGCTTGGCCCGGCTCTCCTACAATGAGCAGTTCTTC. It is translated as CASSLARLSYNEQFF.

The chain joins TRBV20-1 to TRBJ2-7; D gene ambiguous. CDR3 length: 12 amino acids. CDR1 is DFQATT, CDR2 SNEGSKA, per germline (reference sequence). The V and J ends lost 3 bases and 3 bases respectively, with 9 bases between them. CDR3 sequence (DNA): TGCAGTGCTAGGGGTATTCTCTACGAGCAGTACTTC. Its translation: CSARGILYEQYF.

The chain links TRBV20-1 to TRBJ1-5; TRBD1 matches 9 bases. The CDR3 loop spans 16 amino acids. The V gene's germline CDR1 is DFQATT and CDR2 SNEGSKA (reference sequence). V was pared by 2 bases and J by 0 bases, with 5 bases of the junction left unmatched. Here the CDR3 reads CSARTPGQGSNQPQHF. Written as DNA, the CDR3 is TGCAGTGCTAGAACTCCGGGACAGGGTAGCAATCAGCCCCAGCATTTT.

This clonotype was seen only a few times. The rearrangement links TRBV7-2 to TRBJ1-5; the match to TRBD1 covers 10 bases. Germline V gene data show CDR1 as SGHTA and CDR2 as FQGNSA. This CDR3 has 16 amino acids. J was trimmed by 2 bases and V by 4 bases; bases with no gene match: 5. The DNA for the CDR3 is TGTGCCAGCAGCTCTAGGGACAGGGGAGGCAATCAGCCCCAGCATTTT. Its translation: CASSSRDRGGNQPQHF.

The chain recombines TRBV7-2 with TRBJ2-4, with D tentatively TRBD2 (7 bases). The CDR3 has 19 residues. Trimming took off 2 bases at V and 0 bases at J, with 20 bases between the two ends. The germline gives CDR1 SGHTA, CDR2 FQGNSA. CDR3 amino acids: CASSLIPRGGRLAKNIQYF. The DNA for the CDR3 is TGTGCCAGCAGCTTAATACCCAGGGGAGGGAGGTTAGCCAAAAACATTCAGTACTTC.

This clonotype was picked up many times. This sequence joins TRBV20-1 and TRBJ1-2; no clear D gene. CDR3 length: 12 residues. Germline CDR1 reads DFQATT; CDR2 reads SNEGSKA (reference sequence). Trimming left V 4 bases short and J 5 bases short, with 11 bases between. CDR3 sequence: CSAKWGLYGYTF. CDR3 bases: TGCAGTGCTAAATGGGGTTTATATGGCTACACCTTC.

This chain connects TRBV5-1 to TRBJ1-2; TRBD1 aligns across 7 bases. CDR3 length equals 17 residues. The germline CDR1 and CDR2 sequences are SGHRS and YFSETQ. Unmatched junction bases numbered 15, after V lost 0 bases and J lost 7 bases. This CDR3 reads CASSLEGTGVRTGGYTF. CDR3 in DNA: TGCGCCAGCAGCTTGGAAGGAACAGGGGTGCGTACGGGTGGCTACACCTTC.

This clonotype was counted ten times or more. This rearrangement joins TRBV6-1 to TRBJ1-5; unclear D gene. The CDR3 loop spans 16 amino acids. Germline assignment: CDR1 MNHNS and CDR2 SASEGT. V gave up 2 bases and J gave up 0 bases, with 11 bases separating them. The CDR3 DNA reads as TGTGCCAGCAGTGAAAATCGTTTTTATAGCAATCAGCCCCAGCATTTT. Protein product: CASSENRFYSNQPQHF.

This clonotype was detected only a few times. V gene TRBV6-5 combines with J gene TRBJ2-7, with TRBD2 identical over 14 bases. Germline V CDR1 and CDR2: MNHEY, SVGAGI. The CDR3 has 16 amino acids. J was trimmed by 5 bases and V by 4 bases; bases with no gene match: 7. This chain's CDR3 is CASSWGLAGVRDEQYF. In DNA, the CDR3 is TGTGCCAGCAGTTGGGGACTAGCGGGAGTTAGGGACGAGCAGTACTTC.

The table lists this clonotype with a few counts. V and J are TRBV3-1 and TRBJ1-2, with 8 bases identical to TRBD1. The trim removed 1 base at V and 4 bases at J, leaving 5 bases unmatched. CDR1 and CDR2 (germline): LGHDT, YNNKEL (reference sequence). This CDR3 region has 15 residues. This CDR3 reads CASSQADREGYGYTF. CDR3 DNA sequence: TGTGCCAGCAGCCAAGCGGACAGGGAGGGCTATGGCTACACCTTC.

This clonotype was seen at least ten times. The rearrangement uses TRBV20-1 and TRBJ2-7; 7 bases map to TRBD2. From germline, CDR1 is DFQATT and CDR2 SNEGSKA (reference sequence). The CDR3 is made up of 12 amino acids. The DNA for the CDR3 is TGCACCGCGGGGCTAGCGGACTACGAGCAGTACTTC. It specifies CTAGLADYEQYF.